This T cell receptor (beta chain) was sequenced for a study of T cell responses to AZD1222 COVID-19 vaccine. CDR1 is WNHNN, CDR2 SYGVQD, per germline (reference sequence). This CDR3 contains 14 residues. V lost 2 bases to trimming and J lost 4 bases, with 10 bases between them. The protocol was immunoSEQ multiplex PCR, while the TCRdb copy is restricted to in-frame clones and leaves out a portion. The data show about 110,000 clones, 89% seen once. In its sample, this clone was seen a few times. The sequence was obtained from an adult in good health. The chain links TRBV10-1 to TRBJ2-3, with D perhaps being TRBD1 or TRBD2 (5 bases each). The starting material was peripheral blood, obtained on day 0 of MenACWY control vaccination. The CDR3 reads CASSEQPGPDTQYF. The DNA for the CDR3 is TGCGCCAGCAGTGAGCAGCCGGGGCCAGATACGCAGTATTTT.